This entry describes one TCR beta chain. This record belongs to a study of regulatory T cells in long-lasting Graves disease. Sample time point: newly diagnosed GD, antithyroid drugs for less than 3 months. From PBMCs, RNA was extracted and then used to make the TCR library. To make TCR beta libraries, researchers used iRepertoire HTBI primers and Arm-PCR of CDR3 regions. TCRdb called the multiplex PCR reads again in MiXCR, with one record for every CDR3 protein. The table has fewer than 500,000 distinct CDR3 sequences, 15% to 20% seen once; the top ten hold more than 10%. This CDR3 has 16 amino acids. Trimming pared 5 bases from V and 0 bases from J, leaving 14 bases between. Germline loops: CDR1 LNHDA, CDR2 SQIVND (reference sequence). This same sample was also taken into another study, of T cells in Graves' hyperthyroidism and ophthalmopathy. That report adds: A set of HTBI primers served as the primers for a first-round RT-PCR of the TCR CDR3.

The J gene is TRBJ1-3, the V gene TRBV19, with D perhaps matching TRBD1 (6 bases). The input for sequencing was peripheral blood mononuclear cells (PBMCs), taken at new diagnosis, from a patient treated with antithyroid drugs. The sequence was obtained from a man aged 35-49 years with Graves disease. CDR3 DNA: TGTGCCAGTAGTTTCGGACAGCCCAGCTCTGGAAACACCATATATTTT. Residues: CASSFGQPSSGNTIYF. Supplemented by reference TRBV19 and TRBJ1-3, the full variable domain reads DGGITQSPKYLFRKEGQNVTLSCEQNLNHDAMYWYRQDPGQGLRLIYYSQIVNDFQKGDIAEGYSVSREKKESFPLTVTSAQKNPTAFYLCASSFGQPSSGNTIYFGEGSWLTVV.